These 12 T cell receptor beta chains were all obtained from the same sample, sequenced in a study of blood T cells in healthy people across ages. Alongside a J-beta primer mix, a sample-barcoded 5' primer served in a second PCR lasting about 6 to 11 cycles. TCRdb itself ran the 5' RACE reads through MiXCR, one entry per CDR3 protein. The sample comprises around 2 million distinct CDR3 sequences, about 39% of which are singletons, and 23% rests with the top ten. Material for sequencing was blood. These receptors all stem from a human donor in good health.

The chain couples TRBV10-3 to TRBJ1-2; 8 positions agree with TRBD1. The germline CDR1 and CDR2 sequences are ENHRY and SYGVKD. The CDR3 totals 17 residues. J was trimmed by 1 base and V by 2 bases; bases with no gene match: 9. The CDR3 sequence is CAISEGTGGTRNYGYTF. CDR3 in DNA: TGTGCCATCAGTGAGGGGACAGGAGGAACTCGTAACTATGGCTACACCTTC.

This clonotype was detected ten times or more. The chain couples TRBV7-2 to TRBJ2-6; D is unclear. V gave up 9 bases and J gave up 0 bases, with 6 bases separating them. Germline V gene sequence: CDR1 SGHTA, CDR2 FQGNSA. CDR3 length equals 13 residues. CDR3 DNA: TGTGCCAGTGGTGCCTCTGGGGCCAACGTCCTGACTTTC. As protein: CASGASGANVLTF.

The rearrangement links TRBV6-2 or TRBV6-3 to TRBJ2-1, with D perhaps being TRBD1 or TRBD2 (5 bases each). Germline values: CDR1 MNHEY, CDR2 SVGEGT. The V gene lost 5 bases and the J gene lost 12 bases, with 20 bases spanning the gap. The CDR3 has 14 amino acids. In nucleotides, the CDR3 is TGTGCCAGCAGTCAACGGGGCAGTTCAGTATGGCAGTTCTTC. This translates into CASSQRGSSVWQFF.

About this clonotype itself: A much larger clonotype is one base distant, so this may be a read error. The V gene is TRBV2, the J gene TRBJ2-7, with TRBD2 identical over 8 bases. This CDR3 spans 12 amino acids. V shed 11 bases and J 0 bases; nucleotides not matched to a gene: 3. Per the germline V gene, CDR1 is SNHLY and CDR2 is FYNNEI. Here the CDR3 DNA reads TGTGCCGGCGGGGGGCCCTCCTACGAGCAGTACTTC. The encoded protein is CAGGGPSYEQYF.

The J gene is TRBJ2-6, the V gene TRBV7-2; D not resolved. V dropped 4 bases and J dropped 1 base, with 11 bases sitting between them. In germline, CDR1 is SGHTA, CDR2 FQGNSA. The CDR3 has 16 residues. The CDR3 loop is CASSSTPSSGANVLTF. CDR3 nucleotides: TGTGCCAGCAGCTCGACCCCGAGTTCTGGGGCCAACGTCCTGACTTTC.

This clonotype was observed a few times. The chain couples TRBV20-1 to TRBJ1-2, with 10 bases identical to TRBD1. The CDR3 runs 14 residues. Germline lookup yields CDR1 DFQATT and CDR2 SNEGSKA (reference sequence). V lost 6 bases, J lost 4 bases, and 8 bases stayed unmatched. The CDR3 protein is CSASDRGHSYGYTF. The CDR3 nucleotides read TGCAGTGCCAGTGACAGGGGGCATAGCTATGGCTACACCTTC.

The chain recombines TRBV6-2 or TRBV6-3 with TRBJ1-1; D is uncertain. This CDR3 is built from 15 residues. The germline V gene has CDR1 MNHEY and CDR2 SVGEGT. Trimming took off 4 bases at V and 4 bases at J, with 16 bases between the two ends. CDR3 residues: CASSFTRAGGTEAFF. The DNA for the CDR3 is TGTGCCAGCAGTTTTACTCGGGCAGGCGGCACTGAAGCTTTCTTT.

The genes are TRBV3-1 and TRBJ1-2; a possible D gene is TRBD1 (5 bases). The V end was cut by 1 base, the J end by 8 bases, with 14 bases between. This CDR3 spans 14 amino acids. Germline CDR1 reads LGHDT; CDR2 reads YNNKEL (reference sequence). The CDR3 region is CASSQVGSRGGYTF. For the CDR3, the DNA is TGTGCCAGCAGCCAAGTCGGGTCCCGGGGCGGCTACACCTTC.

This clonotype was observed a few times. V and J are TRBV28 and TRBJ1-1, with D maybe TRBD1 (5 bases). Germline-derived CDR1 and CDR2 are MDHEN and SYDVKM. The CDR3 sequence is 13 residues long. Trimming cost V 8 bases and J 0 bases, with 10 bases left between them. The CDR3: CASVRGMNTEAFF. The DNA for the CDR3 is TGTGCCAGCGTGAGGGGCATGAACACTGAAGCTTTCTTT.

This clonotype was seen more than once but under ten times. The chain joins TRBV20-1 to TRBJ2-5; perhaps TRBD1 as D (5 bases). Germline V gene data show CDR1 as DFQATT and CDR2 as SNEGSKA (reference sequence). The CDR3 covers 12 residues. The V gene lost 4 bases and the J gene lost 3 bases, with 9 bases spanning the gap. The CDR3 DNA reads TGCAGTGCTAAAACGGACAAAGAGACCCAGTACTTC. Translated, it gives CSAKTDKETQYF.

The chain is built from TRBV4-3 and TRBJ2-4; D might be TRBD2 (6 bases). V lost 1 base to trimming and J lost 8 bases, with 15 bases between them. CDR3 length equals 15 residues. Germline CDR1 is LGHNA and CDR2 is YSLEER. The CDR3 bases are TGCGCCAGCAGCCAAGGGGGGGTCCCAGTGGACATTCAGTACTTC. Encoded protein: CASSQGGVPVDIQYF.

The chain employs TRBV7-2 and TRBJ1-6, with TRBD1 matching 7 bases. V lost 5 bases to trimming and J lost 4 bases; unmatched junction nucleotides: 8. CDR3 length: 16 residues. Germline V gene data show CDR1 as SGHTA and CDR2 as FQGNSA. CDR3 region: CASSPQGGLYNSPLHF. The CDR3 DNA reads as TGTGCCAGCAGCCCCCAAGGGGGCCTGTATAATTCACCCCTCCACTTT.